Below are 11 T cell receptor beta chains sequenced from a single sample in a study of T-cell memory formation after mild COVID-19. Using its own MiXCR run on the 5' RACE reads, TCRdb lists one record per CDR3 protein. The sample contains roughly 86,000 distinct CDR3 sequences, around 15% of which appear only once. The specimen was PBMCs or a T cell subset sorted from them (not recorded which). These receptors were taken from a man between 18 and 29 years old who had mild COVID-19 (a few samples of this study predate the infection). Cell type and time point are not known.

The rearrangement joins TRBV14 to TRBJ2-1; D is undetermined. Trimming removed 4 bases from V and 0 bases from J, with 13 bases in between. CDR1 SGHDN and CDR2 FVKESK come from the germline V gene. CDR3 length: 16 residues. The CDR3 DNA follows: TGTGCCAGCAGCCTTCACGACGCTTACTCCTACAATGAGCAGTTCTTC. As protein: CASSLHDAYSYNEQFF.

This sequence joins TRBV29-1 and TRBJ1-2; unclear D gene. The CDR3 totals 12 residues. The germline gives CDR1 SQVTM, CDR2 ANQGSEA. Trimming took 2 bases from V and 5 from J, leaving 9 bases between them. The CDR3 bases are TGCAGCGTTGAACTGTATTCATATGGCTACACCTTC. Translation gives CSVELYSYGYTF.

J is TRBJ2-3 and V is TRBV7-8; tentative D call: TRBD2 (6 bases). The CDR3 is 13 residues long. Trimming cost V 6 bases and J 7 bases, with 14 bases left between them. Germline CDR1 is SGHVS and CDR2 is FQNEAQ. The CDR3 sequence is CASRLGRLNTQYF. Here the CDR3 DNA reads TGTGCCAGCAGACTGGGGAGGTTGAATACGCAGTATTTT.

The chain employs TRBV5-1 and TRBJ1-3, with unresolved D. Trimming cost V 2 bases and J 1 base, with 10 bases left between them. This CDR3 has 15 amino acids. Germline V gene data show CDR1 as SGHRS and CDR2 as YFSETQ. The CDR3 DNA reads as TGCGCCAGCAGCTTAAGAGGGAAGTCTGGAAACACCATATATTTT. It translates to CASSLRGKSGNTIYF. Drawing the rest from reference TRBV5-1 and TRBJ1-3, the complete variable domain is KAGVTQTPRYLIKTRGQQVTLSCSPISGHRSVSWYQQTPGQGLQFLFEYFSETQRNKGNFPGRFSGRQFSNSRSEMNVSTLELGDSALYLCASSLRGKSGNTIYFGEGSWLTVV.

This clonotype was found many times. CDR3 region: CASSPGGPGGYTEAFF. As DNA, the CDR3 is TGCGCCAGCAGCCCGGGGGGCCCGGGAGGGTACACTGAAGCTTTCTTT. The V and J genes are TRBV5-1 and TRBJ1-1; TRBD1 is a possible D gene (6 bases). The CDR3 extends over 16 amino acids. The V end lost 4 bases, the J end lost 3 bases, and 19 bases lay between the germline ends. Germline V CDR1 and CDR2: SGHRS, YFSETQ.

This clonotype occurred many times. The V and J genes are TRBV4-1 and TRBJ2-1; the match to TRBD2 covers 12 bases. CDR1 is MGHRA, CDR2 YSYEKL, per germline. V shed 5 bases, J shed 7 bases, and the junction held 6 bases outside the gene matches. The CDR3 is made up of 15 amino acids. CDR3 in amino acids: CASSNLAGGRNEQFF. CDR3 nucleotide sequence: TGCGCCAGCAGCAATCTAGCGGGGGGGCGGAATGAGCAGTTCTTC.

Only a few counts were recorded for this clonotype. CDR3 sequence reads: CATSDSINEQFF. CDR3 DNA: TGTGCCACCAGTGATTCAATAAACGAGCAGTTCTTC. The chain is built from TRBV24-1 and TRBJ2-1; D remains unclear. The CDR3 totals 12 residues. CDR1 and CDR2 from the germline V gene are KGHDR and SFDVKD. Between the trimmed V and J ends, which lost 2 bases and 10 bases, there was a span of 8 bases.

The V gene is TRBV9, the J gene TRBJ2-3; no clear D gene. Per the germline V gene, CDR1 is SGDLS and CDR2 is YYNGEE. CDR3 length equals 15 residues. The V end lost 0 bases, the J end lost 3 bases, and 11 bases lay between the germline ends. As DNA, the CDR3 is TGTGCCAGCAGCGTAGAGGGTAGCTCAACAGATACGCAGTATTTT. It is translated as CASSVEGSSTDTQYF.

The sample holds a few counts of this clonotype. The chain is built from TRBV28 and TRBJ2-2, with D uncertain. This CDR3 has 16 amino acids. V gave up 3 bases and J gave up 1 base, with 12 bases separating them. Germline values: CDR1 MDHEN, CDR2 SYDVKM. The CDR3 spells CASSLGGSLNTGELFF. Written as DNA, the CDR3 is TGTGCCAGCAGTTTGGGTGGAAGCTTGAACACCGGGGAGCTGTTTTTT.

The rearrangement joins TRBV9 to TRBJ2-5, with D unresolved. Trimming stripped 4 bases from V and 1 base from J, with 14 bases between. CDR1 and CDR2 from the germline V gene are SGDLS and YYNGEE. The CDR3 consists of 15 residues. DNA of the CDR3: TGTGCCAGCAGCTCCCGAGGAAGGCGCCAAGAGACCCAGTACTTC. This codes for CASSSRGRRQETQYF.

At least ten counts were recorded for this clonotype. The chain is built from TRBV15 and TRBJ2-1; possibly TRBD2 for D (6 bases). V was trimmed by 5 bases and J by 1 base, leaving 9 bases between them. This CDR3 has 14 amino acids. Germline lookup yields CDR1 LNHNV and CDR2 YYDKDF (reference sequence). The CDR3 sequence: CATSGDSSYNEQFF. The CDR3, as DNA: TGTGCCACCAGCGGGGACTCGTCCTACAATGAGCAGTTCTTC.